The 9 T cell receptor beta chains in this list originate from one sample, sequenced in a study of identical twins. TCRdb recomputed calls from the 5' RACE reads with MiXCR, one row per CDR3 protein. The sample lists 310,000 or so distinct CDR3 sequences; more than 6.5% were seen once. The same data also went into a second study, on yellow fever vaccine responses in identical twins.

The material sequenced was memory (CD45RO+) T cells sorted from blood. The receptors shown here come from a woman between 18 and 30 years old in good health.

The chain links TRBV4-1 to TRBJ1-6; no clear D. CDR1 is MGHRA and CDR2 is YSYEKL in the germline V gene. This CDR3 has 15 residues. Trimming removed 0 bases from V and 5 bases from J, with 8 bases in between. CDR3 sequence (DNA): TGCGCCAGCAGCCAAGAGATTGCGGATAATTCACCCCTCCACTTT. Its translation: CASSQEIADNSPLHF.

This clonotype has ten or more counts. The gene calls are TRBV5-5 and TRBJ1-5, with D hard to call. The V gene lost 0 bases and the J gene lost 6 bases, with 10 bases spanning the gap. Germline loops: CDR1 SGHKS, CDR2 YYEKEE (reference sequence). The CDR3 covers 14 residues. The CDR3 DNA reads TGTGCCAGCAGCTTGGGATCGGCAGGTCAGCCCCAGCATTTT. Residues: CASSLGSAGQPQHF. The whole variable domain, remainder taken from reference TRBV5-5 and TRBJ1-5, is DAGVTQSPTHLIKTRGQQVTLRCSPISGHKSVSWYQQVLGQGPQFIFQYYEKEERGRGNFPDRFSARQFPNYSSELNVNALLLGDSALYLCASSLGSAGQPQHFGDGTRLSIL.

This clonotype was seen at least ten times. J is TRBJ2-7 and V is TRBV5-1, with D perhaps matching TRBD1 (5 bases). This CDR3 is built from 15 residues. V lost 3 bases to trimming and J lost 7 bases, with 20 bases between them. Germline values: CDR1 SGHRS, CDR2 YFSETQ. In DNA, the CDR3 is TGCGCCAGCAGCTGGGGTGGGGCAGGCCAAGGAGAGCAGTACTTC. Encoded protein: CASSWGGAGQGEQYF.

This chain connects TRBV5-1 to TRBJ2-7; tentative D call: TRBD1 (6 bases). The V gene's germline CDR1 is SGHRS and CDR2 YFSETQ. V was shortened by 3 bases and J by 1 base, with 26 bases between the two germline ends. The CDR3 runs 19 residues. DNA of the CDR3: TGCGCCAGCAGCTCGCAGGGGCTAGTAACCTCGGTAATTTCCTACGAGCAGTACTTC. As protein: CASSSQGLVTSVISYEQYF.

CDR3 amino acids: CSAGRIAGIHEQFF. CDR3 sequence (DNA): TGCAGTGCTGGGAGAATAGCGGGAATCCATGAGCAGTTCTTC. This chain connects TRBV20-1 to TRBJ2-1; TRBD2 matches at 8 bases. The CDR3 runs 14 residues. Unmatched junction bases numbered 11, after V lost 5 bases and J lost 8 bases. The germline CDR1 and CDR2 sequences are DFQATT and SNEGSKA (reference sequence).

The chain employs TRBV6-5 and TRBJ2-1; 7 positions match TRBD2. Germline CDR1 is MNHEY and CDR2 is SVGAGI. Trimming took 5 bases from V and 9 from J; bases not matched to a gene: 10. This CDR3 has 14 amino acids. CDR3 region: CASSTGLVGGEQFF. CDR3 coding DNA: TGTGCCAGCAGTACTGGACTAGTTGGGGGTGAGCAGTTCTTC.

This clonotype was seen ten or more times. The rearrangement joins TRBV6-2 or TRBV6-3 to TRBJ2-1; possibly TRBD2 for D (7 bases). Germline V gene lookup returns CDR1 MNHEY and CDR2 SVGEGT. CDR3 length: 13 amino acids. V lost 6 bases and J lost 9, with 15 bases in between. DNA for the CDR3: TGTGCCAGCAGGATAGGGGGGGCCCGTGAGCAGTTCTTC. It is translated as CASRIGGAREQFF.

This chain joins TRBV5-1 and TRBJ2-1, with 8 positions matching TRBD2. Per germline, CDR1 SGHRS and CDR2 YFSETQ. V shed 1 base and J 5 bases; nucleotides not matched to a gene: 5. The length of the CDR3 is 15 residues. CDR3 amino acids: CASSLYRGGHNEQFF. In nucleotides, the CDR3 is TGCGCCAGCAGCTTGTATCGGGGGGGCCACAATGAGCAGTTCTTC.

This clonotype has a count of ten or more. The chain combines TRBV2 with TRBJ1-5; D remains unclear. V was cut by 3 bases and J by 3 bases, with 9 bases left in between. The CDR3 loop spans 14 amino acids. CDR1 and CDR2 (germline): SNHLY, FYNNEI. The CDR3 nucleotides read TGTGCCAGCAGTGATTCCGGGTTCAATCAGCCCCAGCATTTT. It codes for CASSDSGFNQPQHF.